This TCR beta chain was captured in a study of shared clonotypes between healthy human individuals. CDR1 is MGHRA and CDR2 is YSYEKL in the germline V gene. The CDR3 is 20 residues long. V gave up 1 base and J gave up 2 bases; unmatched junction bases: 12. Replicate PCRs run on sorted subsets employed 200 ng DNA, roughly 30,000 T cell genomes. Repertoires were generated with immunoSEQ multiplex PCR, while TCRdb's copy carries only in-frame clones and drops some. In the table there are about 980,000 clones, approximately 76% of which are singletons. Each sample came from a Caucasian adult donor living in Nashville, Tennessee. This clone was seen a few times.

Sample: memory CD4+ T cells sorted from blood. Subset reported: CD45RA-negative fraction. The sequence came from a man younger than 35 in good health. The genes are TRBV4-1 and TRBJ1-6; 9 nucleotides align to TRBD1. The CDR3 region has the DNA TGCGCCAGCAGCCAAGTTATCTTAGAACAGGGGGCTACCTATAATTCACCCCTCCACTTT. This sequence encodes CASSQVILEQGATYNSPLHF.